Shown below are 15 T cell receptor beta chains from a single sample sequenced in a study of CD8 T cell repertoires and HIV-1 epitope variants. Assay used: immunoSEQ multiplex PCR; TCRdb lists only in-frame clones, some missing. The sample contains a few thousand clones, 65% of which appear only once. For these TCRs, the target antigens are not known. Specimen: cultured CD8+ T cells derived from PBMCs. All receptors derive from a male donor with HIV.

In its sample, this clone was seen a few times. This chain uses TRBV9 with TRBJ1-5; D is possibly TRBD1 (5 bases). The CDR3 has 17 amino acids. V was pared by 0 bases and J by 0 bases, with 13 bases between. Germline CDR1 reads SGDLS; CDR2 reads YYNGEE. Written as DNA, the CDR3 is TGTGCCAGCAGCGTAGGGGCCGACAGAACTAGCAATCAGCCCCAGCATTTT. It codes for CASSVGADRTSNQPQHF.

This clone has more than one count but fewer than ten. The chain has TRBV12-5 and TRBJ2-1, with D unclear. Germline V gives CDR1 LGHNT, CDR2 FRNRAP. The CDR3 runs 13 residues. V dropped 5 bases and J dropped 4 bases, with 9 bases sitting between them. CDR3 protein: CASGEATYNEQFF. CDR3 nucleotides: TGTGCTAGTGGTGAGGCTACTTACAATGAGCAGTTCTTC.

Written as DNA, the CDR3 is TGTGCCAGTAGCTTGACAGGGGGCGTGAGGAAACTGTTTTTT. This encodes CASSLTGGVRKLFF. The J gene is TRBJ1-4, the V gene TRBV19; the match to TRBD1 covers 10 bases. Germline V gene data show CDR1 as LNHDA and CDR2 as SQIVND (reference sequence). The length of the CDR3 is 14 residues. V lost 6 bases, J lost 11 bases, and 9 bases stayed unmatched.

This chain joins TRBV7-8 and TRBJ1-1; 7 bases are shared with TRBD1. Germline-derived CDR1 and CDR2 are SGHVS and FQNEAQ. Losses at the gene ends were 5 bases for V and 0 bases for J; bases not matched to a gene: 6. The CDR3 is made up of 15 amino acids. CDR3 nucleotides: TGTGCCAGCAGCCCGTGGGACAGTCTGAACACTGAAGCTTTCTTT. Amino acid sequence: CASSPWDSLNTEAFF.

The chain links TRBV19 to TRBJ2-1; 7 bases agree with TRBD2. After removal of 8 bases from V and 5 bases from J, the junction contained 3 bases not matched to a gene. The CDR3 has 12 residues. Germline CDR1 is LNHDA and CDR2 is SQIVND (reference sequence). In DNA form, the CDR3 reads TGTGCCAGTTGGGGGGGGAACAATGAGCAGTTCTTC. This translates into CASWGGNNEQFF.

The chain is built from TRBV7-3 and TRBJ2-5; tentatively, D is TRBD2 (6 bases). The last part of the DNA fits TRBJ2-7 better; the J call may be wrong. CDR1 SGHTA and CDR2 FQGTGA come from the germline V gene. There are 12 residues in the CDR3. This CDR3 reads CASSLRAGEQYF. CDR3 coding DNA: TGTGCCAGCAGCTTACGAGCGGGCGAGCAGTACTTC.

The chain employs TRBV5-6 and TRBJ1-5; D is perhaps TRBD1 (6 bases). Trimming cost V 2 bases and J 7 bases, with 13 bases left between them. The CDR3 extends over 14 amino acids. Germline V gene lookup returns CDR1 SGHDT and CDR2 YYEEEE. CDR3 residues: CASSLVGAGQPQHF. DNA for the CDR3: TGTGCCAGCAGCTTAGTGGGGGCAGGACAGCCCCAGCATTTT.

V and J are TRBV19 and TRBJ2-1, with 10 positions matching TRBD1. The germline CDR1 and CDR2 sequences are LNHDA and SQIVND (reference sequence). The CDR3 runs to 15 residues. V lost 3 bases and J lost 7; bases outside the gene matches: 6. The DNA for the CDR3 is TGTGCCAGTAGTATGGCGGGACAGGGGATTAATGAGCAGTTCTTC. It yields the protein CASSMAGQGINEQFF.

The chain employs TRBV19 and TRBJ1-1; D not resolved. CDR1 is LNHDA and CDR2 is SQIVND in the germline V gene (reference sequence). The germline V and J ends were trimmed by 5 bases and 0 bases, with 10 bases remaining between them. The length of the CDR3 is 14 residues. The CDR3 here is CASSFNTMNTEAFF. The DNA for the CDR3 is TGTGCCAGTAGTTTCAATACCATGAACACTGAAGCTTTCTTT. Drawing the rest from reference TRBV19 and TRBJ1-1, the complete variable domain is DGGITQSPKYLFRKEGQNVTLSCEQNLNHDAMYWYRQDPGQGLRLIYYSQIVNDFQKGDIAEGYSVSREKKESFPLTVTSAQKNPTAFYLCASSFNTMNTEAFFGQGTRLTVV.

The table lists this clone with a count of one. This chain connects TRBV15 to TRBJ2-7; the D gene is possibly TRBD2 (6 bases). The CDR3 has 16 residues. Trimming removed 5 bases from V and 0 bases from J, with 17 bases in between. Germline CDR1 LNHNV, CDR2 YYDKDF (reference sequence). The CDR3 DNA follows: TGTGCCACCAGCTCCGACCATAGCGGAAGCTCCTACGAGCAGTACTTC. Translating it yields CATSSDHSGSSYEQYF.

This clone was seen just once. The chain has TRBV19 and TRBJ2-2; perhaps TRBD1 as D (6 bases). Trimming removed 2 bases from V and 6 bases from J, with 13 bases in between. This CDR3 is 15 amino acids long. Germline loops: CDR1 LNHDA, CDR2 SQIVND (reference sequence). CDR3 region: CASSILTGRAGELFF. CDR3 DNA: TGTGCCAGTAGTATATTAACAGGGCGAGCCGGGGAGCTGTTTTTT.

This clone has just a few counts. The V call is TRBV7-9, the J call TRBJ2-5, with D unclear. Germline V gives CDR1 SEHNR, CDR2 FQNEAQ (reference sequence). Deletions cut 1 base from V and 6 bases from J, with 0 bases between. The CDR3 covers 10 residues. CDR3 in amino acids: CASSLETQYF. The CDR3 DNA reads TGTGCCAGCAGCTTAGAGACCCAGTACTTC.

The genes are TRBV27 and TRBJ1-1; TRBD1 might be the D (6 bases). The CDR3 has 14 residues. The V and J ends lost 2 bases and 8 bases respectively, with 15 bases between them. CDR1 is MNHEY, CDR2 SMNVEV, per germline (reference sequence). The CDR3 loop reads CASSLTGGLTEAFF. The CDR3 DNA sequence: TGTGCCAGCAGTTTAACGGGGGGCTTGACAGAAGCTTTCTTT.

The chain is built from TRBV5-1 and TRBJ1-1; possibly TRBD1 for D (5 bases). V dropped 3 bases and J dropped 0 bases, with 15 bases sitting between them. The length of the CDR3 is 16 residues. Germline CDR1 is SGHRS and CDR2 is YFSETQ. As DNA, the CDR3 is TGCGCCAGCAGCTCCCTTAAGGGGCCTATGAACACTGAAGCTTTCTTT. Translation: CASSSLKGPMNTEAFF. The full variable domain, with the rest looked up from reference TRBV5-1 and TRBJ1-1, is KAGVTQTPRYLIKTRGQQVTLSCSPISGHRSVSWYQQTPGQGLQFLFEYFSETQRNKGNFPGRFSGRQFSNSRSEMNVSTLELGDSALYLCASSSLKGPMNTEAFFGQGTRLTVV.

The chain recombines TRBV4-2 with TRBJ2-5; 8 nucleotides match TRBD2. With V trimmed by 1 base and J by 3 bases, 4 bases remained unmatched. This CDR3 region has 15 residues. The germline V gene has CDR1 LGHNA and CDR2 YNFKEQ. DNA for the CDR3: TGTGCCAGCAGCCAAGGCGGAGCGGGGGAAGAGACCCAGTACTTC. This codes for CASSQGGAGEETQYF.